A selection of T cell receptor beta chains follows, all from one sample in a study of regulatory dendritic cells for organ transplantation. This table comes from immunoSEQ multiplex PCR, and its TCRdb copy is limited to in-frame clones, with some not included. The sample has more than 35,000 clones, 80% to 95% seen once. Sequenced: naive CD8+ T cells from blood. All receptors come from a human donor in good health. Each CDR3 is given with its conserved first and last residue. The D gene is left open where the match is weak. Clone size appears in some rows only: once, few, many, or a class for an expanded clone.

size: NA; length: 16; V: TRBV9; D: NA; J: TRBJ1-2; CDR3: CASSVRVRDGFYGYTF; DNA: TGTGCCAGCAGCGTAAGGGTGAGAGACGGATTCTATGGCTACACCTTC
size: NA; length: 15; V: TRBV15; D: NA; J: TRBJ1-2; CDR3: CATSSDQGLYYGYTF; DNA: TGTGCCACCAGCAGTGACCAGGGACTTTACTATGGCTACACCTTC
size: NA; length: 11; V: TRBV11-2; D: TRBD2; J: TRBJ2-7; CDR3: CASSFGREEYF; DNA: TGTGCCAGCAGCTTCGGTCGGGAGGAGTACTTC
size: NA; length: 13; V: TRBV4-3; D: NA; J: TRBJ1-2; CDR3: CASSQDSRTAYTF; DNA: TGCGCCAGCAGCCAAGATTCCAGGACAGCGTACACCTTC
size: NA; length: 15; V: TRBV7-7; D: TRBD2; J: TRBJ2-3; CDR3: CASSRGLAPADTQYF; DNA: TGTGCTAGCAGCCGGGGACTAGCTCCCGCAGATACGCAGTATTTT
size: NA; length: 16; V: TRBV19; D: TRBD1; J: TRBJ1-2; CDR3: CASSISILGQGNGYTF; DNA: TGTGCCAGTAGTATCTCGATTTTGGGACAGGGAAATGGCTACACCTTC
size: NA; length: 15; V: TRBV7-9; D: NA; J: TRBJ2-5; CDR3: CASSFSQREEETQYF; DNA: TGTGCCAGCAGCTTCAGCCAACGAGAGGAAGAGACCCAGTACTTC
size: NA; length: 13; V: TRBV28; D: NA; J: TRBJ2-7; CDR3: CASSSVAYYEQYF; DNA: TGTGCCAGCAGTTCCGTGGCCTACTACGAGCAGTACTTC
size: NA; length: 14; V: TRBV11-1; D: NA; J: TRBJ1-1; CDR3: CASRLSGASGEAFF; DNA: TGTGCCAGCAGACTCTCCGGGGCGTCGGGCGAAGCTTTCTTT
size: NA; length: 15; V: TRBV6-5; D: NA; J: TRBJ2-1; CDR3: CASSFPTGVGNEQFF; DNA: TGTGCCAGCAGTTTCCCCACTGGCGTGGGGAATGAGCAGTTCTTC
size: NA; length: 19; V: TRBV5-4; D: TRBD1; J: TRBJ2-2; CDR3: CASSIPGQGLTENTGELFF; DNA: TGTGCCAGCAGCATACCGGGACAGGGCTTAACAGAGAACACCGGGGAGCTGTTTTTT
size: NA; length: 12; V: TRBV5-4; D: NA; J: TRBJ2-7; CDR3: CASSSPPGEQYF; DNA: TGTGCCAGCAGCTCACCTCCTGGCGAGCAGTACTTC
size: NA; length: 13; V: TRBV28; D: TRBD2; J: TRBJ2-3; CDR3: CASSLGAGRTQYF; DNA: TGTGCCAGCAGTTTGGGAGCGGGAAGGACGCAGTATTTT
size: NA; length: 18; V: TRBV9; D: TRBD2; J: TRBJ2-2; CDR3: CASSVVGTSGGITGELFF; DNA: TGTGCCAGCAGCGTAGTCGGGACTAGCGGGGGGATCACCGGGGAGCTGTTTTTT
size: once; length: 15; V: TRBV4-3; D: NA; J: TRBJ1-4; CDR3: CASSQLYGPRQKLFF; DNA: TGCGCCAGCAGCCAACTCTACGGACCCCGGCAAAAACTGTTTTTT
size: NA; length: 11; V: TRBV7-9; D: NA; J: TRBJ2-1; CDR3: CASSPRLVAFF; DNA: TGTGCCAGCAGCCCCCGGTTAGTTGCATTCTTC
size: NA; length: 17; V: TRBV9; D: TRBD2; J: TRBJ2-7; CDR3: CASSPLSTRELANEQYF; DNA: TGTGCCAGCAGCCCCCTGTCCACGAGGGAACTAGCGAACGAGCAGTACTTC
size: NA; length: 17; V: TRBV9; D: TRBD2; J: TRBJ2-5; CDR3: CASSIGGGLAGEETQYF; DNA: TGTGCCAGCAGCATAGGGGGAGGACTAGCGGGAGAAGAGACCCAGTACTTC
size: once; length: 15; V: TRBV4-1; D: NA; J: TRBJ1-4; CDR3: CASSQEAVILEKLFF; DNA: TGCGCCAGCAGCCAAGAAGCCGTTATTCTCGAAAAACTGTTTTTT
size: NA; length: 17; V: TRBV28; D: TRBD1; J: TRBJ1-1; CDR3: CASRYTTGAPMNTEAFF; DNA: TGTGCCAGCAGATATACAACAGGGGCCCCCATGAACACTGAAGCTTTCTTT
size: NA; length: 14; V: TRBV11-1; D: NA; J: TRBJ1-1; CDR3: CASSPTGGVTEAFF; DNA: TGTGCCAGCAGCCCGACGGGCGGGGTCACTGAAGCTTTCTTT
size: NA; length: 13; V: TRBV10-1; D: NA; J: TRBJ2-7; CDR3: CASSETDSYEQYF; DNA: TGCGCCAGCAGTGAGACAGATTCCTACGAGCAGTACTTC
size: NA; length: 16; V: TRBV6-1; D: NA; J: TRBJ2-7; CDR3: CASSELVGGSFYEQYF; DNA: TGTGCCAGCAGTGAATTGGTTGGAGGGAGTTTCTACGAGCAGTACTTC
size: NA; length: 11; V: TRBV5-4; D: NA; J: TRBJ2-3; CDR3: CASKGPDTQYF; DNA: TGTGCCAGCAAAGGGCCAGATACGCAGTATTTT
size: NA; length: 15; V: TRBV29-1; D: NA; J: TRBJ2-1; CDR3: CSVRTRQGYSVEQFF; DNA: TGCAGCGTCCGGACACGGCAAGGTTACTCGGTTGAGCAGTTCTTC
size: once; length: 13; V: TRBV28; D: NA; J: TRBJ2-5; CDR3: CASSSPPQETQYF; DNA: TGTGCCAGCAGTTCTCCCCCCCAAGAGACCCAGTACTTC
size: NA; length: 13; V: TRBV11-2; D: NA; J: TRBJ2-7; CDR3: CASSSGHNYEQYF; DNA: TGTGCCAGCAGCTCGGGACACAACTACGAGCAGTACTTC
size: NA; length: 13; V: TRBV19; D: NA; J: TRBJ2-1; CDR3: CASSIGAYNEQFF; DNA: TGTGCCAGTAGTATCGGGGCCTACAATGAGCAGTTCTTC
size: NA; length: 15; V: TRBV27; D: NA; J: TRBJ1-2; CDR3: CASSLSRTGTYGYTF; DNA: TGTGCCAGCAGTTTATCGAGAACAGGAACCTATGGCTACACCTTC